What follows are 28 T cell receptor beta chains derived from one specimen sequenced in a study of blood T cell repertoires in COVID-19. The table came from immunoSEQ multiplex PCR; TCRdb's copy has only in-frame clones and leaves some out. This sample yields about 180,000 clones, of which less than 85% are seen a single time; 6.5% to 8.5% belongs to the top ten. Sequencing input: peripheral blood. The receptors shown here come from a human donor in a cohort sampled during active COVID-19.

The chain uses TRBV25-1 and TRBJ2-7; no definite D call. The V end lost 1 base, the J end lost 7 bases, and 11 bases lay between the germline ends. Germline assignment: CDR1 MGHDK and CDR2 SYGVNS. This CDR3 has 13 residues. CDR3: CASSEWAETEQYF. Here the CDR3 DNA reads TGTGCCAGCAGTGAATGGGCAGAAACAGAGCAGTACTTC.

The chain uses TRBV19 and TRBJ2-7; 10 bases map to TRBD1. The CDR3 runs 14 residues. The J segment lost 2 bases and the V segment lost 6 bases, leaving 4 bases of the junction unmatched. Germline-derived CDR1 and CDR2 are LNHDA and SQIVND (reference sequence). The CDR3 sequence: CASRGQGETYEQYF. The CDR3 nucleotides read TGTGCCAGTAGAGGACAGGGGGAAACCTACGAGCAGTACTTC.

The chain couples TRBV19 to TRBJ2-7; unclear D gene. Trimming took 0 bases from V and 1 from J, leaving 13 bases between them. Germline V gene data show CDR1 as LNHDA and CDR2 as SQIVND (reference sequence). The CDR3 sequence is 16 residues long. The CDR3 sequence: CASSIDLTRISYEQYF. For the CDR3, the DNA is TGTGCCAGTAGTATAGATCTAACGAGGATATCCTACGAGCAGTACTTC.

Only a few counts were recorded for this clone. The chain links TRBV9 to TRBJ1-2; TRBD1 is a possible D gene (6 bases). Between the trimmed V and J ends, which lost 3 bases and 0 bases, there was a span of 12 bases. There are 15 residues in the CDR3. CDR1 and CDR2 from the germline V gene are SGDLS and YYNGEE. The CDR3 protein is CASSDSGGPNYGYTF. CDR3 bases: TGTGCCAGCAGCGACTCCGGGGGGCCTAACTATGGCTACACCTTC.

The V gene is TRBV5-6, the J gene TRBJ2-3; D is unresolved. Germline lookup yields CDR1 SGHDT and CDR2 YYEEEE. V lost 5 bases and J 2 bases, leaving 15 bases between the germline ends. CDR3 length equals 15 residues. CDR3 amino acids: CASRKTRVLTDTQYF. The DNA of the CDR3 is TGTGCCAGCAGAAAAACTCGGGTGCTCACAGATACGCAGTATTTT.

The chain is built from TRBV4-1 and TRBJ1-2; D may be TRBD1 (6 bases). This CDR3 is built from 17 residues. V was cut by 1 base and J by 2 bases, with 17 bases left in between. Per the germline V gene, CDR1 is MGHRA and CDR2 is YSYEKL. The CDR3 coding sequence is TGCGCCAGCAGCCAAGTACCTAGGACAGAGATAAACTATGGCTACACCTTC. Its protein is CASSQVPRTEINYGYTF.

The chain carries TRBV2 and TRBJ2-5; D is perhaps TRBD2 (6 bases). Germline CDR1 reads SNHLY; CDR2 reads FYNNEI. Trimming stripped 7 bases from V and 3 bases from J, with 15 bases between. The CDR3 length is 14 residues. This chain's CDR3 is CASIQRGSKETQYF. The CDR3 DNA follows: TGTGCCAGCATCCAACGGGGGTCGAAAGAGACCCAGTACTTC.

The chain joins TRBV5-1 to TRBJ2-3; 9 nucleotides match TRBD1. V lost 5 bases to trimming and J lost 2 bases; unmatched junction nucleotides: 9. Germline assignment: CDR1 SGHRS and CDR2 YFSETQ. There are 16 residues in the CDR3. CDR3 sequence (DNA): TGCGCCAGCAGAAACCCGGGACAGGGTTCCACAGATACGCAGTATTTT. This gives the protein CASRNPGQGSTDTQYF.

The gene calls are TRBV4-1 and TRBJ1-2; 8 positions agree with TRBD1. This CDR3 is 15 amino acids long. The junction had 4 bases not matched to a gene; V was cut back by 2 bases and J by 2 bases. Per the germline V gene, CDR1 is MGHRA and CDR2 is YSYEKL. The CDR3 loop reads CASSQTQGANYGYTF. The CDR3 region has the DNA TGCGCCAGCAGCCAAACCCAGGGGGCCAACTATGGCTACACCTTC.

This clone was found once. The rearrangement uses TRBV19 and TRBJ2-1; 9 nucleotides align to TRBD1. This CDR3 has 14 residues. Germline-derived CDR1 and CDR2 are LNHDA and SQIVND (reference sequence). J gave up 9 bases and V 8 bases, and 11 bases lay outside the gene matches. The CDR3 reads CASGIRDRDGEQFF. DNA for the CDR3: TGTGCCAGTGGCATCCGGGACAGGGATGGTGAGCAGTTCTTC. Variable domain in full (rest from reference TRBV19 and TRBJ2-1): DGGITQSPKYLFRKEGQNVTLSCEQNLNHDAMYWYRQDPGQGLRLIYYSQIVNDFQKGDIAEGYSVSREKKESFPLTVTSAQKNPTAFYLCASGIRDRDGEQFFGPGTRLTVL.

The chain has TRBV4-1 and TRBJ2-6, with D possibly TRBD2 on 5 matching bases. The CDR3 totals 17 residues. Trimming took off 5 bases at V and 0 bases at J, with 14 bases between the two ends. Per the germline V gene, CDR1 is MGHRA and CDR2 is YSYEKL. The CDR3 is CASSGSRDSSGANVLTF. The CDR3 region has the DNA TGCGCCAGCAGCGGGTCCCGGGATTCCTCTGGGGCCAACGTCCTGACTTTC.

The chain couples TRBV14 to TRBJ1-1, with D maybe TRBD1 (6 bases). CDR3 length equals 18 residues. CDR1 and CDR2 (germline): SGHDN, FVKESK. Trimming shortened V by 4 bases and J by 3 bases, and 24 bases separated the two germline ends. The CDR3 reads CASSRFSNFRGVDTEAFF. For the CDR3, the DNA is TGTGCCAGCAGCCGCTTTTCGAACTTCAGGGGTGTGGACACTGAAGCTTTCTTT.

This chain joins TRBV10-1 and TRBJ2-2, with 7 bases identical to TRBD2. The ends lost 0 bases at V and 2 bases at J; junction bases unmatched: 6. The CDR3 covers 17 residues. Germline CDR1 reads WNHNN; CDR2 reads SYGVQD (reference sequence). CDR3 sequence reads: CASSESGAGPNTGELFF. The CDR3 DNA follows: TGCGCCAGCAGTGAGTCAGGAGCGGGGCCTAACACCGGGGAGCTGTTTTTT.

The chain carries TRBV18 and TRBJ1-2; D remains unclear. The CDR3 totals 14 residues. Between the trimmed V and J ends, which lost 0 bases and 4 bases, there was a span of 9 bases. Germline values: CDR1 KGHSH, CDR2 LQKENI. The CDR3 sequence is CASSPPMRVYGYTF. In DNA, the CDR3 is TGTGCCAGCTCACCACCGATGAGAGTCTATGGCTACACCTTC.

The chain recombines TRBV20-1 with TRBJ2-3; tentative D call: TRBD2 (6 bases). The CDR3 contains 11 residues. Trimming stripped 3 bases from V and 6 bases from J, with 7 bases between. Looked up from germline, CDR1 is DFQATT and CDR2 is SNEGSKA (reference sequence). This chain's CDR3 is CSASLADTQYF. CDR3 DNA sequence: TGCAGTGCTAGTCTAGCGGATACGCAGTATTTT.

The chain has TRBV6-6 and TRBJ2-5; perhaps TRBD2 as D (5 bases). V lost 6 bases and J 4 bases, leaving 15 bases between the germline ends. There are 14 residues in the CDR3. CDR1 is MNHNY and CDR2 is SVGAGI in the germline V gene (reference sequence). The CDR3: CASRDSGPPETQYF. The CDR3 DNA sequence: TGTGCCAGCAGGGACTCGGGCCCCCCAGAGACCCAGTACTTC.

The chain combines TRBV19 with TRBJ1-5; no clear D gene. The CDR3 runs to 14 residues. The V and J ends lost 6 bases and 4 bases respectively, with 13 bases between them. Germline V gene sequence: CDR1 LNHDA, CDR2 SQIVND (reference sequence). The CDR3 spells CASSDLGGNQPQHF. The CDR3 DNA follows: TGTGCCAGTAGCGACCTGGGAGGGAATCAGCCCCAGCATTTT.

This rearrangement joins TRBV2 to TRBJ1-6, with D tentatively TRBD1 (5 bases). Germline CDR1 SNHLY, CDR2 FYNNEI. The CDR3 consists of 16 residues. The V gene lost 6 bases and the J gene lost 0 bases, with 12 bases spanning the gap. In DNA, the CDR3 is TGTGCCAGCAGCCACAGGTTAAGCTCCTATAATTCACCCCTCCACTTT. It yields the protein CASSHRLSSYNSPLHF.

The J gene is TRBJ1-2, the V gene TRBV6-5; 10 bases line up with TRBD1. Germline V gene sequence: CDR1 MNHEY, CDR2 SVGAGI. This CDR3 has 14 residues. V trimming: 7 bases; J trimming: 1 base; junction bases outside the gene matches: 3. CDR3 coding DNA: TGTGCCAGCAAAAGGACAGGGGGTAACTATGGCTACACCTTC. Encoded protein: CASKRTGGNYGYTF.

The CDR3 reads CASSPQVGTTYNEQFF. The CDR3 DNA reads TGTGCCAGCAGCCCCCAGGTAGGGACTACCTACAATGAGCAGTTCTTC. V is TRBV7-8 and J is TRBJ2-1, with 7 bases aligning to TRBD2. The CDR3 is 16 residues long. From germline, CDR1 is SGHVS and CDR2 FQNEAQ. The ends lost 5 bases at V and 2 bases at J; junction bases unmatched: 9.

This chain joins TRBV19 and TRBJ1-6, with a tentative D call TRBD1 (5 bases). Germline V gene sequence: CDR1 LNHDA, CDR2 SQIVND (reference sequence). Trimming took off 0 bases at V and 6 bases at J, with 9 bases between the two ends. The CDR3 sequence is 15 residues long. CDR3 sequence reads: CASSIERQPNSPLHF. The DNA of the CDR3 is TGTGCCAGTAGTATAGAGAGACAGCCTAATTCACCCCTCCACTTT.

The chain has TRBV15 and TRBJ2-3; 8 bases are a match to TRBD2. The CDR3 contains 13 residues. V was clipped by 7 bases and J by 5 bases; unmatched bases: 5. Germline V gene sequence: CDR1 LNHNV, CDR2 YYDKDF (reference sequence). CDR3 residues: CATTLGTRDTQYF. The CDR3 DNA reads TGTGCCACCACCCTCGGGACTAGAGATACGCAGTATTTT.

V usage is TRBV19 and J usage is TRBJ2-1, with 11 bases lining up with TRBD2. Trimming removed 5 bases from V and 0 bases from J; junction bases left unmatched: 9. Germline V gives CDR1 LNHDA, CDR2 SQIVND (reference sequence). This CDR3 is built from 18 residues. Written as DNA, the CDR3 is TGTGCCAGTAGTTCCCGGACTAGCGGGCCGAGCTCCTACAATGAGCAGTTCTTC. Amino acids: CASSSRTSGPSSYNEQFF.

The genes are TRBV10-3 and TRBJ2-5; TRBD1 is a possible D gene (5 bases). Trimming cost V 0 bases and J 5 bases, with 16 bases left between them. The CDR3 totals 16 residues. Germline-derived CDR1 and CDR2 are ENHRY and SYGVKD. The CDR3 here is CAISESKVGPRETQYF. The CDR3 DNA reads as TGTGCCATCAGTGAGTCGAAGGTGGGGCCCAGGGAGACCCAGTACTTC.

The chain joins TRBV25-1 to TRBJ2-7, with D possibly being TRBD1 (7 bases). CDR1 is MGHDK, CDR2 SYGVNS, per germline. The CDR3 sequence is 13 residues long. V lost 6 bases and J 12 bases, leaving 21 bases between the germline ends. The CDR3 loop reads CASSLGGRGVLYF. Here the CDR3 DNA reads TGTGCCAGCAGCCTCGGGGGCAGGGGGGTCCTGTACTTC.

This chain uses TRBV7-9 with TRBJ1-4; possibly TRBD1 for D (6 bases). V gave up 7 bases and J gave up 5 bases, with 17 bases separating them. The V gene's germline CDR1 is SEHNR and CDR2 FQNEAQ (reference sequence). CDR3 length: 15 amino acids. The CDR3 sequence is CASTKLPTGNEKLFF. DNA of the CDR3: TGTGCCAGCACCAAACTACCTACAGGGAATGAAAAACTGTTTTTT.

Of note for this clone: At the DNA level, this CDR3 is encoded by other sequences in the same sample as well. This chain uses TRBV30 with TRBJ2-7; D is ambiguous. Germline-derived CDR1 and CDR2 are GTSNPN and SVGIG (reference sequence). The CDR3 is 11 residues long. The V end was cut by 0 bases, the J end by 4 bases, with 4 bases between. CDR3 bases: TGTGCCTGGAGTGTATCTTACGAGCAGTACTTC. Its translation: CAWSVSYEQYF.

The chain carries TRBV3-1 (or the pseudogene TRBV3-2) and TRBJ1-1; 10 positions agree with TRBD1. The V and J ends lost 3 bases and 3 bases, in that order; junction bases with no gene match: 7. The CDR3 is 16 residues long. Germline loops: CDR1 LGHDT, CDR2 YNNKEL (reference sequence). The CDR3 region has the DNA TGTGCCAGCAGCCAGGGGGGGGACAGGGGCCACACTGAAGCTTTCTTT. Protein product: CASSQGGDRGHTEAFF.